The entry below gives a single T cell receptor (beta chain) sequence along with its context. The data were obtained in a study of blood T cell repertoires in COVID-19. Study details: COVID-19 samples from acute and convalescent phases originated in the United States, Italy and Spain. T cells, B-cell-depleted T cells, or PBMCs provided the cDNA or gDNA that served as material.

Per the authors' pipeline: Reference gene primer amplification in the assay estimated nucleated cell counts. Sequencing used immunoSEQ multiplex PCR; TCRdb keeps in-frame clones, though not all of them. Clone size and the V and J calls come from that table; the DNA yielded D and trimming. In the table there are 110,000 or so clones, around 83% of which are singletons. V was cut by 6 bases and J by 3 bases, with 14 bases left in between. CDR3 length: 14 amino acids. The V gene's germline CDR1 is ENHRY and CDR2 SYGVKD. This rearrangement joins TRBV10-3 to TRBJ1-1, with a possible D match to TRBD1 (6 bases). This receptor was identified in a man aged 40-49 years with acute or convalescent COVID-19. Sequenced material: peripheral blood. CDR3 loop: CAISEEDSYTEAFF. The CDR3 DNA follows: TGTGCCATCAGCGAGGAGGACAGCTACACTGAAGCTTTCTTT.